A single sample gave rise to the 22 T cell receptor beta chains below, sequenced in a study of blood T cell repertoires in COVID-19 (dated by TCRdb to the early 2020s). Preparation of the library involved the immunoSEQ multiplex PCR assay. Not all clones reach the TCRdb copy of this immuneACCESS table, which keeps in-frame sequences only. Checked studies attribute under half of the gap to unresolved V genes and leave the rest unexplained. The sample table contains 180,000 or so clones; only one count was recorded for about 91% of them. 0.7% to 0.9% of the sample is in the top ten clones. What was sequenced was PBMCs or T cells enriched from blood (not recorded which). The source is a woman aged 18-29 years who had recovered from COVID-19.

As to this clone: At one of its ends the junction is not consistent with the germline gene, which may arise from a read error. The chain couples TRBV5-6 to TRBJ2-1; D remains unclear. CDR1 SGHDT and CDR2 YYEEEE come from the germline V gene. The CDR3 covers 14 residues. CDR3 sequence: CASSLGVSYSEQFF. For the CDR3, the DNA is TGTGCCAGCAGCTTGGGGGTGTCGTACAGTGAGCAGTTCTTC.

The chain has TRBV4-1 and TRBJ1-2; TRBD1 agrees at 9 bases. Unmatched junction bases numbered 10, after V lost 1 base and J lost 7 bases. From germline, CDR1 is MGHRA and CDR2 YSYEKL. The CDR3 is 16 amino acids. Written as DNA, the CDR3 is TGCGCCAGCAGCCAAGCTAGCCTCACAGGGGGCAGTGGCTACACCTTC. The encoded protein is CASSQASLTGGSGYTF.

The chain combines TRBV29-1 with TRBJ1-4; 7 nucleotides agree with TRBD1. The V gene's germline CDR1 is SQVTM and CDR2 ANQGSEA. The V gene end was trimmed by 6 bases and the J gene end by 7 bases; junction bases not matched to a gene: 5. The length of the CDR3 is 12 residues. The CDR3 reads CSVGGFGEKLFF. CDR3 nucleotide sequence: TGCAGCGTAGGGGGCTTTGGTGAAAAACTGTTTTTT.

The V gene is TRBV28, the J gene TRBJ2-7; D gene uncertain. The germline V gene encodes CDR1 MDHEN and CDR2 SYDVKM. Trimming removed 8 bases at V and 0 bases at J, with 17 bases between. CDR3 length equals 15 residues. For the CDR3, the DNA is TGTGCCAGCGCGGCTAGGCTCCCAAGCTCCTACGAGCAGTACTTC. This codes for CASAARLPSSYEQYF.

The chain uses TRBV5-6 and TRBJ1-2, with 7 bases lining up with TRBD1. The CDR3 totals 14 residues. With 2 bases clipped from V and 4 bases from J, the junction kept 5 bases outside the gene matches. Germline assignment: CDR1 SGHDT and CDR2 YYEEEE. The CDR3 DNA is TGTGCCAGCAGCTTATGGGACAGATTCTATGGCTACACCTTC. Residues: CASSLWDRFYGYTF.

This rearrangement joins TRBV5-1 to TRBJ2-1; 7 bases are shared with TRBD1. This CDR3 comprises 15 residues. Losses at the gene ends were 3 bases for V and 0 bases for J; bases not matched to a gene: 3. CDR1 SGHRS and CDR2 YFSETQ come from the germline V gene. The CDR3 is CASSSRDSSYNEQFF. DNA of the CDR3: TGCGCCAGCAGCTCCCGGGACAGCTCCTACAATGAGCAGTTCTTC. The whole variable domain, remainder taken from reference TRBV5-1 and TRBJ2-1, is KAGVTQTPRYLIKTRGQQVTLSCSPISGHRSVSWYQQTPGQGLQFLFEYFSETQRNKGNFPGRFSGRQFSNSRSEMNVSTLELGDSALYLCASSSRDSSYNEQFFGPGTRLTVL.

The J gene is TRBJ1-2, the V gene TRBV4-2; weak D call: TRBD1 (6 bases). Per germline, CDR1 LGHNA and CDR2 YNFKEQ. With 0 bases removed from V and 4 bases from J, the gap between germline ends came to 15 bases. The CDR3 contains 16 residues. In DNA form, the CDR3 reads TGTGCCAGCAGCCAAGATCCTAGGACAGCCCGCTATGGCTACACCTTC. The encoded protein is CASSQDPRTARYGYTF.

The rearrangement uses TRBV28 and TRBJ1-4; the D gene is possibly TRBD1 (5 bases). Per germline, CDR1 MDHEN and CDR2 SYDVKM. Deletions cut 6 bases from V and 12 bases from J, with 14 bases between. The CDR3 loop spans 12 amino acids. Here the CDR3 DNA reads TGTGCCAGCAGACTGGGGGGTCAGCAACTGTTTTTT. Amino acids: CASRLGGQQLFF.

J is TRBJ2-5 and V is TRBV3-1 (or the pseudogene TRBV3-2); the D gene is possibly TRBD1 (5 bases). CDR1 and CDR2 (germline): LGHDT, YNNKEL (reference sequence). Trimming cost V 4 bases and J 2 bases, with 11 bases left between them. The CDR3 spans 14 residues. This chain's CDR3 is CASSPRVGQETQYF. DNA for the CDR3: TGTGCCAGCAGCCCCAGGGTAGGACAAGAGACCCAGTACTTC.

The chain uses TRBV5-4 and TRBJ2-2; TRBD2 agrees at 7 bases. The CDR3 sequence is 17 residues long. In germline, CDR1 is SGHNT, CDR2 YYREEE (reference sequence). Trimming at V came to 0 bases and at J to 8 bases, leaving 13 bases not matched to a gene. The CDR3 sequence is CASSLAGGSKILGELFF. CDR3 nucleotide sequence: TGTGCCAGCAGCTTGGCTGGCGGGAGTAAGATACTGGGGGAGCTGTTTTTT.

V is TRBV27 and J is TRBJ2-5; 12 bases map to TRBD2. There are 18 residues in the CDR3. The germline gives CDR1 MNHEY, CDR2 SMNVEV (reference sequence). Losses at the gene ends were 11 bases for V and 1 base for J; bases not matched to a gene: 17. The CDR3, as DNA: TGTGCCGGGGACCGTGAGACTAGCGGGAGCTGGAGCCAAGAGACCCAGTACTTC. Its translation is CAGDRETSGSWSQETQYF.

This clone was detected once. This chain connects TRBV20-1 to TRBJ2-7, with TRBD2 matching 13 bases. V gave up 3 bases and J gave up 4 bases; unmatched junction bases: 6. Germline CDR1 reads DFQATT; CDR2 reads SNEGSKA (reference sequence). The length of the CDR3 is 15 residues. The DNA for the CDR3 is TGCAGTGCTAGTGGACTAGCGGGAGATGGGTACGAGCAGTACTTC. Protein product: CSASGLAGDGYEQYF.

This clone has only one observation. The V gene is TRBV5-1, the J gene TRBJ2-1, with TRBD2 matching 7 bases. CDR3 length equals 15 residues. The germline V gene encodes CDR1 SGHRS and CDR2 YFSETQ. V gave up 3 bases and J gave up 4 bases; unmatched junction bases: 7. The CDR3 DNA follows: TGCGCCAGCAGCTCGACTAGCCATGATTACAATGAGCAGTTCTTC. Encoded protein: CASSSTSHDYNEQFF. The whole variable domain, filled in from reference TRBV5-1 and TRBJ2-1, reads KAGVTQTPRYLIKTRGQQVTLSCSPISGHRSVSWYQQTPGQGLQFLFEYFSETQRNKGNFPGRFSGRQFSNSRSEMNVSTLELGDSALYLCASSSTSHDYNEQFFGPGTRLTVL.

This clone was found once. The V gene is TRBV20-1, the J gene TRBJ2-7, with D perhaps TRBD2 (6 bases). CDR3 length: 10 amino acids. Trimming took off 5 bases at V and 4 bases at J, with 6 bases between the two ends. Germline-derived CDR1 and CDR2 are DFQATT and SNEGSKA (reference sequence). The CDR3 DNA follows: TGCAGTGCTCGGGAGTACGAGCAGTACTTC. Translating it yields CSAREYEQYF.

This clone was picked up a small number of times. The chain combines TRBV20-1 with TRBJ1-1; 9 bases are shared with TRBD1. Looked up from germline, CDR1 is DFQATT and CDR2 is SNEGSKA (reference sequence). The CDR3 spans 11 residues. Trimming removed 5 bases from V and 10 bases from J; junction bases left unmatched: 5. This CDR3 reads CSAPTDRGAFF. The DNA for the CDR3 is TGCAGTGCTCCAACGGACAGGGGAGCTTTCTTT.

This clone has only a few counts. The rearrangement links TRBV4-2 to TRBJ2-3, with 10 bases matching TRBD2. Germline CDR1 reads LGHNA; CDR2 reads YNFKEQ. The V and J ends lost 1 base and 3 bases, in that order; junction bases with no gene match: 19. This CDR3 has 21 amino acids. CDR3 in DNA: TGTGCCAGCAGCCAAGGAGGGGGCGGTGGTAGCGGGAGGATGAGGACAGATACGCAGTATTTT. This codes for CASSQGGGGGSGRMRTDTQYF.

The chain combines TRBV4-2 with TRBJ2-7; 7 bases agree with TRBD1. The trim removed 4 bases at V and 2 bases at J, leaving 11 bases unmatched. From germline, CDR1 is LGHNA and CDR2 YNFKEQ. There are 16 residues in the CDR3. CDR3 in DNA: TGTGCCAGCAGCCGAGTAAGGACAGGCGCTCCCTACGAGCAGTACTTC. This translates into CASSRVRTGAPYEQYF.

CDR3 nucleotides: TGTGCCAGCAGCCCAAGCTCGGGAGATACGCAGTATTTT. This sequence encodes CASSPSSGDTQYF. This chain connects TRBV7-3 to TRBJ2-3; D unclear. The CDR3 is 13 amino acids. The germline V and J ends were trimmed by 5 bases and 5 bases, with 11 bases remaining between them. CDR1 is SGHTA and CDR2 is FQGTGA in the germline V gene.

V is TRBV29-1 and J is TRBJ2-2; 8 nucleotides line up with TRBD1. The germline CDR1 and CDR2 sequences are SQVTM and ANQGSEA. This CDR3 contains 14 residues. J lost 3 bases, V lost 4 bases, and 4 bases had no gene match. The CDR3, as DNA: TGCAGCGTTGGAGAACAGGGGGACACCGGGGAGCTGTTTTTT. Its protein product is CSVGEQGDTGELFF.

The chain has TRBV6-5 and TRBJ2-5; possible D gene TRBD2, 5 bases. The CDR3 consists of 12 residues. V was cut by 5 bases and J by 1 base, with 5 bases left in between. CDR1 and CDR2 from the germline V gene are MNHEY and SVGAGI. The CDR3 DNA reads TGTGCCAGCAGTCGGGGCCAAGAGACCCAGTACTTC. This codes for CASSRGQETQYF.

The genes are TRBV18 and TRBJ2-7, with TRBD2 identical over 9 bases. This CDR3 comprises 13 residues. V trimming: 3 bases; J trimming: 6 bases; junction bases outside the gene matches: 3. CDR1 is KGHSH and CDR2 is LQKENI in the germline V gene. The CDR3 reads CASSPLAGAEQYF. The CDR3 nucleotides read TGTGCCAGCTCACCCTTAGCGGGAGCCGAGCAGTACTTC.

The V call is TRBV15, the J call TRBJ2-1; 10 nucleotides line up with TRBD2. The germline gives CDR1 LNHNV, CDR2 YYDKDF (reference sequence). The CDR3 consists of 16 residues. J lost 8 bases, V lost 5 bases, and 12 bases had no gene match. This CDR3 reads CATSPAGGPAAHEQFF. The DNA for the CDR3 is TGTGCCACCAGCCCAGCGGGAGGGCCTGCGGCCCATGAGCAGTTCTTC.